These 20 T cell receptor beta chains share one sample of origin, sequenced in a study of CD8+ T cells in alopecia areata (dated by TCRdb to the late 2010s). What this sample's time point label stands for: roughly 27 days on oral tofacitinib. Reading the label with the study, this specimen's treatment or condition is: oral pan-JAK inhibitor, 5-10 mg twice daily. Libraries came from the immunoSEQ multiplex PCR assay. RNA was extracted from all samples and reverse transcribed into cDNA, which served as template for TCR sequencing. TCRdb took over this immuneACCESS table, retaining in-frame rearrangements with V and J assigned. Such tables are incomplete; in checked studies, under half of the missing clones stem from an unresolved V gene, and the remainder is unexplained. The sample data list about 190,000 clones, and about 60% of these were observed just once. Around 0.7% of the sample comes from the top ten.

The input for sequencing was CD4+ T cells sorted from blood, taken at week 4, from a patient treated with tofacitinib. The source is a human donor with alopecia areata.

This chain links TRBV15 with TRBJ2-3; D is undetermined. Germline loops: CDR1 LNHNV, CDR2 YYDKDF (reference sequence). This CDR3 comprises 14 residues. V was trimmed by 5 bases and J by 0 bases, leaving 9 bases between them. The CDR3 nucleotides are TGTGCCACCAGCCTCCCCGGCAGCACAGATACGCAGTATTTT. Translated, it gives CATSLPGSTDTQYF.

V usage is TRBV6-5 and J usage is TRBJ1-2; D remains ambiguous. Trimming stripped 5 bases from V and 4 bases from J, with 8 bases between. Germline CDR1 MNHEY, CDR2 SVGAGI. The CDR3 is 12 amino acids. Written as DNA, the CDR3 is TGTGCCAGCAGTCCGGGAAGCTATGGCTACACCTTC. It translates to CASSPGSYGYTF.

This chain links TRBV18 with TRBJ2-7, with D maybe TRBD1 (6 bases). Between the trimmed V and J ends, which lost 1 base and 1 base, there was a span of 11 bases. Germline V CDR1 and CDR2: KGHSH, LQKENI. CDR3 length: 15 residues. CDR3 sequence (DNA): TGTGCCAGCTCACCACGACCAGGGGAGTCCTACGAGCAGTACTTC. It codes for CASSPRPGESYEQYF.

J is TRBJ2-7 and V is TRBV4-1; TRBD1 matches 9 bases. Losses at the gene ends were 6 bases for V and 1 base for J; bases not matched to a gene: 1. This CDR3 contains 13 residues. The germline V gene has CDR1 MGHRA and CDR2 YSYEKL. This CDR3 is CASSDRGSYEQYF. The CDR3 bases are TGCGCCAGCAGTGACAGGGGGTCCTACGAGCAGTACTTC.

This clone was seen more than once but under ten times. V usage is TRBV29-1 and J usage is TRBJ1-2, with D maybe TRBD1 (5 bases). This CDR3 region has 15 residues. Trimming shortened V by 6 bases and J by 6 bases, and 23 bases separated the two germline ends. Germline V gene sequence: CDR1 SQVTM, CDR2 ANQGSEA. CDR3 bases: TGCAGCGTATCCCCCTCGACGGGGCGCTTTAATGGCTACACCTTC. Translation: CSVSPSTGRFNGYTF. The full variable domain, with the rest looked up from reference TRBV29-1 and TRBJ1-2, is SAVISQKPSRDICQRGTSLTIQCQVDSQVTMMFWYRQQPGQSLTLIATANQGSEATYESGFVIDKFPISRPNLTFSTLTVSNMSPEDSSIYLCSVSPSTGRFNGYTFGSGTRLTVV.

This clone has only a few counts. V is TRBV6-5 and J is TRBJ1-2, with TRBD1 identical over 8 bases. CDR3 length: 15 residues. Per germline, CDR1 MNHEY and CDR2 SVGAGI. The V and J ends lost 1 base and 8 bases, in that order; junction bases with no gene match: 9. The CDR3 sequence: CASSYFSRGRGGYTF. CDR3 DNA sequence: TGTGCCAGCAGTTACTTCTCCAGGGGGCGCGGCGGCTACACCTTC.

This clone was seen a few times. The chain uses TRBV6-5 and TRBJ2-7; D is possibly TRBD1 or TRBD2 (5 bases each). The CDR3 consists of 16 residues. Trimming pared 0 bases from V and 0 bases from J, leaving 12 bases between. CDR1 and CDR2 from the germline V gene are MNHEY and SVGAGI. The CDR3 region is CASSYSSGHLSYEQYF. As DNA, the CDR3 is TGTGCCAGCAGTTACTCGAGCGGACACCTCTCCTACGAGCAGTACTTC.

The chain carries TRBV7-2 and TRBJ1-2; no firm D call. V lost 5 bases to trimming and J lost 1 base, with 5 bases between them. The CDR3 has 12 amino acids. Germline V CDR1 and CDR2: SGHTA, FQGNSA. The CDR3 bases are TGTGCCAGCAGCATACGTAACTATGGCTACACCTTC. Its protein is CASSIRNYGYTF.

Of note for this clone: Other DNA sequences in this specimen translate into the identical CDR3. The V call is TRBV29-1, the J call TRBJ2-3, with D hard to call. Germline V gene sequence: CDR1 SQVTM, CDR2 ANQGSEA. The CDR3 has 13 amino acids. Deletions cut 0 bases from V and 6 bases from J, with 10 bases between. The CDR3 region has the DNA TGCAGCGTTGAAGATTCTTCCCCGGATACGCAGTATTTT. This sequence encodes CSVEDSSPDTQYF.

The V and J genes are TRBV5-1 and TRBJ2-2, with 12 bases identical to TRBD2. V shed 4 bases, J shed 3 bases, and the junction held 7 bases outside the gene matches. The germline gives CDR1 SGHRS, CDR2 YFSETQ. CDR3 length equals 17 residues. This CDR3 is CASSTELAGGYTGELFF. In DNA form, the CDR3 reads TGCGCCAGCAGCACCGAACTAGCGGGAGGATACACCGGGGAGCTGTTTTTT.

The chain employs TRBV28 and TRBJ2-3; D gene uncertain. There are 14 residues in the CDR3. The germline V gene has CDR1 MDHEN and CDR2 SYDVKM. V was shortened by 6 bases and J by 2 bases, with 12 bases between the two germline ends. The CDR3 DNA reads as TGTGCCAGCAGCACCGGCCCGTCCACAGATACGCAGTATTTT. Translating it yields CASSTGPSTDTQYF.

V is TRBV30 and J is TRBJ2-7; no clear D. In germline, CDR1 is GTSNPN, CDR2 SVGIG (reference sequence). Trimming pared 2 bases from V and 4 bases from J, leaving 15 bases between. This CDR3 region has 14 residues. CDR3 sequence (DNA): TGTGCCTGGAGTTCTGGTGGCTCCATTTACGAGCAGTACTTC. Translated: CAWSSGGSIYEQYF.

The rearrangement links TRBV6-5 to TRBJ2-7, with D maybe TRBD1 (7 bases). Trimming took off 2 bases at V and 2 bases at J, with 13 bases between the two ends. Germline V CDR1 and CDR2: MNHEY, SVGAGI. This CDR3 has 15 amino acids. CDR3 amino acids: CASSYGQGGTYEQYF. The DNA for the CDR3 is TGTGCCAGCAGTTACGGGCAGGGGGGTACCTACGAGCAGTACTTC.

This clone was detected a few times. The chain is built from TRBV5-6 and TRBJ2-1; TRBD2 matches at 13 bases. Trimming removed 4 bases from V and 9 bases from J; junction bases left unmatched: 7. The CDR3 has 15 residues. Germline CDR1 SGHDT, CDR2 YYEEEE. The CDR3: CASSRTSGRAGEQFF. Written as DNA, the CDR3 is TGTGCCAGCAGCCGTACTAGCGGGAGGGCGGGTGAGCAGTTCTTC. Full variable domain (remainder filled in from reference TRBV5-6 and TRBJ2-1): DAGVTQSPTHLIKTRGQQVTLRCSPKSGHDTVSWYQQALGQGPQFIFQYYEEEERQRGNFPDRFSGHQFPNYSSELNVNALLLGDSALYLCASSRTSGRAGEQFFGPGTRLTVL.

The rearrangement links TRBV6-1 to TRBJ1-2; 9 bases are a match to TRBD1. After removal of 3 bases from V and 9 bases from J, the junction contained 11 bases not matched to a gene. Germline values: CDR1 MNHNS, CDR2 SASEGT. CDR3 size: 15 residues. CDR3 loop: CASSDLTTGGRSYTF. The CDR3 DNA reads TGTGCCAGCAGTGACCTAACCACAGGGGGCAGAAGCTACACCTTC.

The J gene is TRBJ2-3, the V gene TRBV4-2, with D perhaps matching TRBD2 (6 bases). CDR1 LGHNA and CDR2 YNFKEQ come from the germline V gene. The V end was cut by 6 bases, the J end by 5 bases, with 15 bases between. The CDR3 is 14 amino acids. CDR3: CASSSGANRDTQYF. Here the CDR3 DNA reads TGTGCCAGCAGTAGCGGAGCCAACAGAGATACGCAGTATTTT.

The chain carries TRBV7-2 and TRBJ2-5; TRBD1 agrees at 8 bases. Germline V CDR1 and CDR2: SGHTA, FQGNSA. The V and J ends lost 1 base and 4 bases, in that order; junction bases with no gene match: 5. The CDR3 runs to 15 residues. For the CDR3, the DNA is TGTGCCAGCAGCTTAGGAGGAGGGACAGGAGAGACCCAGTACTTC. This codes for CASSLGGGTGETQYF.

In DNA, the CDR3 is TGCAGCGCCTCAACCTGGGGTGAGCAGTTCTTC. Amino acids: CSASTWGEQFF. V and J are TRBV29-1 and TRBJ2-1; D not certain. Germline CDR1 SQVTM, CDR2 ANQGSEA. Deletions cut 7 bases from V and 9 bases from J, with 13 bases between. This CDR3 contains 11 residues.

This clone was detected a few times. V gene TRBV7-7 combines with J gene TRBJ2-1, with 13 bases that match TRBD2. V lost 5 bases and J lost 6; bases outside the gene matches: 7. CDR1 is SSHAT and CDR2 is FNYEAQ in the germline V gene (reference sequence). This CDR3 is 16 amino acids long. CDR3 nucleotide sequence: TGTGCCAGCAGCCAAGGACTAGCGGGAGCTGGCAATGAGCAGTTCTTC. This translates into CASSQGLAGAGNEQFF.

Notes on this clone: Compared with germline, one end of the junction differs, possibly owing to a read error. J is TRBJ2-1 and V is TRBV2, with D possibly TRBD2 on 6 matching bases. Germline-derived CDR1 and CDR2 are SNHLY and FYNNEI. The CDR3 is made up of 10 amino acids. CDR3 coding DNA: TGTGCCAGCAGGGGACGGGAGCCGTTCTTC. Its translation: CASRGREPFF. The whole variable domain, filled in from reference TRBV2 and TRBJ2-1, reads EPEVTQTPSHQVTQMGQEVILRCVPISNHLYFYWYRQILGQKVEFLVSFYNNEISEKSEIFDDQFSVERPDGSNFTLKIRSTKLEDSAMYFCASRGREPFFGPGTRLTVL.